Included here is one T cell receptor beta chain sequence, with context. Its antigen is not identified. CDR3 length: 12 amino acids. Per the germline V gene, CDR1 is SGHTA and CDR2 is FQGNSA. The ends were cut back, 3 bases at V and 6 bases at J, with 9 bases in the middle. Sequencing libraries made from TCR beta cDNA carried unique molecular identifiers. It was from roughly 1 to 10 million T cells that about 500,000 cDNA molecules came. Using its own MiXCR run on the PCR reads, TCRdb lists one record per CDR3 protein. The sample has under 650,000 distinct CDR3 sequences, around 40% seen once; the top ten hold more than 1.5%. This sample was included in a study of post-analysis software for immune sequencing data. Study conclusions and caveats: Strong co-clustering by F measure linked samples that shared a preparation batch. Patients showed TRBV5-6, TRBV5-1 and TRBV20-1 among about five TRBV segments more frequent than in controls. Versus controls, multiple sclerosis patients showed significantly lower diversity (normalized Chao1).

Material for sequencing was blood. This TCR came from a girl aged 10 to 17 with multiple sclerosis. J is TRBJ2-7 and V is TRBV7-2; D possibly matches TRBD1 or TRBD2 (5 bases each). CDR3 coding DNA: TGTGCCAGCAGCTTCGGGGCCTCCGAGCAGTACTTC. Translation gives CASSFGASEQYF.